These 4 T cell receptor beta chains were sequenced from one sample in a study of vaccination effects on CD4 cells after COVID-19 (dated by TCRdb to between 2021 and 2024). Their target antigens are unknown. The library was made by the immunoSEQ multiplex PCR assay. The immuneACCESS repertoire file appears here via TCRdb, limited to in-frame rearrangements. These files lack a portion of the clones; in checked studies, under half of the deficit traces to unresolved V genes, and the cause of the others is not known. This sample is represented by tens of thousands of clones; more than 70% of them were singletons. Approximately 2.6% of the sample rests with the top ten. In the ViraFEST assay, PBMC were stimulated with viral peptide pools, and antigen-specific CD4+ T cell clonotypes were then identified by expansion using TCR sequencing. After about 10 days of culture, CD4+ T cells were isolated with the EasySep CD4+ T cell isolation kit. Healthy vaccine recipients had no prior SARS-CoV-2 infection, confirmed by negative nucleocapsid antibodies before and after vaccination.

Here the sequenced sample was CD4+ T cells from PBMCs cultured with HCoV-NL63 spike peptides, taken before COVID-19 vaccination. The cell subset or site label for this specimen denotes: HCoV-NL63 spike overlapping peptide pool stimulation. Every receptor here comes from a human donor who received a COVID-19 vaccine.

This clone was picked up a small number of times. This chain links TRBV12-3 or TRBV12-4 with TRBJ2-1, with a weak D call TRBD1 (5 bases). The CDR3 spans 11 residues. Trimming removed 4 bases from V and 9 bases from J, with 7 bases in between. CDR3 in DNA: TGTGCCAGCAGTTCCCAGGGTGAGCAGTTCTTC. Amino acids: CASSSQGEQFF.

The J gene is TRBJ2-2, the V gene TRBV5-5; no firm D call. Per the germline V gene, CDR1 is SGHKS and CDR2 is YYEKEE (reference sequence). Trimming removed 4 bases from V and 1 base from J, with 17 bases in between. The CDR3 consists of 17 residues. In nucleotides, the CDR3 is TGTGCCAGCAGCCAAGGTCTATATGCGTTGAACACCGGGGAGCTGTTTTTT. It translates to CASSQGLYALNTGELFF. Full variable domain (outside the CDR3, taken from reference TRBV5-5 and TRBJ2-2): DAGVTQSPTHLIKTRGQQVTLRCSPISGHKSVSWYQQVLGQGPQFIFQYYEKEERGRGNFPDRFSARQFPNYSSELNVNALLLGDSALYLCASSQGLYALNTGELFFGEGSRLTVL.

This clone was observed once. J is TRBJ1-1 and V is TRBV3-1 (or the pseudogene TRBV3-2); no clear D gene. Trimming left V 4 bases short and J 6 bases short, with 18 bases between. CDR3 length: 15 amino acids. Germline lookup yields CDR1 LGHDT and CDR2 YNNKEL (reference sequence). Written as DNA, the CDR3 is TGTGCCAGCAGCCCTCAGCCCAGGACCGTGGCTGAAGCTTTCTTT. Amino acid sequence: CASSPQPRTVAEAFF.

J is TRBJ1-2 and V is TRBV7-9, with TRBD1 identical over 8 bases. The CDR3 runs 14 residues. V dropped 3 bases and J dropped 1; count of bases not matched to a gene: 1. Per germline, CDR1 SEHNR and CDR2 FQNEAQ (reference sequence). The CDR3 reads CASSLTGDNYGYTF. The CDR3 DNA sequence: TGTGCCAGCAGCTTGACAGGGGATAACTATGGCTACACCTTC. Based on the CDR3 plus reference TRBV7-9 and TRBJ1-2, the full variable domain is DTGVSQNPRHKITKRGQNVTFRCDPISEHNRLYWYRQTLGQGPEFLTYFQNEAQLEKSRLLSDRFSAERPKGSFSTLEIQRTEQGDSAMYLCASSLTGDNYGYTFGSGTRLTVV.